Reported below is one T cell receptor beta chain. An end of the junction differs from the germline gene, which may be a read error. The data were taken from a study of OX40 agonist ivuxolimab in advanced cancers. Turning to the study itself: Patient treatment consisted of intravenous ivuxolimab administration every 2 weeks at 0.01 to 10 mg/kg.

Germline loops: CDR1 KGHSH, CDR2 LQKENI. This CDR3 is 17 amino acids long. Assay used: immunoSEQ multiplex PCR; TCRdb lists only in-frame clones, some missing. The repertoire has tens of thousands of clones, approximately 80% of them found once; the top ten carry just under 5%. This chain uses TRBV18 with TRBJ1-5; perhaps TRBD1 as D (5 bases). This sample comprised CD4+ or CD8+ T cells sorted from blood, obtained in a trial of the OX40 agonist ivuxolimab. The sequence derives from an adult with an advanced solid tumor such as melanoma, head and neck, liver or kidney cancer. The CDR3 here is CAGSLSGPPAGNQPQHF. The DNA for the CDR3 is TGTGCCGGCTCACTTTCCGGGCCCCCCGCAGGGAATCAGCCCCAGCATTTT.